The TCR beta chain described here comes from a study of cytotoxic CD8 clonotypes in ibrutinib-treated CLL. As for the study in general: Among responders, roughly 24 were partial and 2 complete; after median roughly 68 months, about 15 stayed remitted and roughly twelve progressed.

TCRdb's table, derived via immunoSEQ multiplex PCR, lists solely in-frame clones and lacks some. The sample shows hundreds of thousands of clones, 60% to 80% of them seen only once. The sample consisted of PBMCs, taken after 36 months of ibrutinib treatment. The clonotype was recovered from a human donor with chronic lymphocytic leukemia.

Here the CDR3 reads CASRGGGTSYNEQFF. The CDR3 nucleotides are TGTGCCAGCCGGGGGGGCGGGACCTCCTACAATGAGCAGTTCTTC. The chain carries TRBV6-5 and TRBJ2-1, with 8 bases lining up with TRBD2. CDR3 length: 15 residues. The germline CDR1 and CDR2 sequences are MNHEY and SVGAGI. V lost 8 bases and J lost 0; bases outside the gene matches: 6.